These 8 T cell receptor beta chains were sequenced from one sample in a study of vaccination effects on CD4 cells after COVID-19. The repertoire was sequenced with immunoSEQ multiplex PCR; TCRdb's copy has only in-frame clones and lacks some. Among about 24,000 clones listed, 70% to 75% were seen once. ViraFEST assay sequencing came after antigen-specific CD4+ T cells were expanded with viral peptide pools. Investigators separated out CD4+ T cells once approximately 11 days of culture had passed. BNT162b2 vaccine or mRNA-1273 vaccine was given to participants in two doses. Their specific antigens are unknown. The specimen comprised CD4+ T cells from PBMCs cultured with SARS-CoV-2 spike peptides, sampled after COVID-19 vaccination. The source of these receptors is a human donor who received a COVID-19 vaccine.

The rearrangement uses TRBV19 and TRBJ2-7; 7 bases fit TRBD1. CDR1 and CDR2 (germline): LNHDA, SQIVND (reference sequence). Trimming took 7 bases from V and 4 from J; bases not matched to a gene: 4. This CDR3 has 12 residues. This CDR3 reads CASMGQLYEQYF. CDR3 DNA sequence: TGTGCCAGTATGGGACAGCTATACGAGCAGTACTTC.

A note on this clone: Other DNA sequences of this sample code for an identical CDR3. This chain's CDR3 is CASSQVDLVSYNEQFF. In DNA form, the CDR3 reads TGCGCCAGCAGCCAAGTTGATCTAGTTTCCTACAATGAGCAGTTCTTC. The rearrangement links TRBV4-1 to TRBJ2-1; no clear D. The CDR3 runs 16 residues. Germline CDR1 and CDR2: MGHRA and YSYEKL. V lost 1 base and J lost 1, with 11 bases in between.

The chain is built from TRBV6-6 and TRBJ2-4; D is uncertain. Looked up from germline, CDR1 is MNHNY and CDR2 is SVGAGI (reference sequence). V was shortened by 2 bases and J by 0 bases, with 8 bases between the two germline ends. The CDR3 length is 15 residues. DNA for the CDR3: TGTGCCAGCAGTTACGACTGGATAGCCAAAAACATTCAGTACTTC. Protein sequence: CASSYDWIAKNIQYF.

The rearrangement uses TRBV2 and TRBJ2-7; TRBD1 matches at 8 bases. The V and J ends lost 6 bases and 3 bases, in that order; junction bases with no gene match: 10. The CDR3 consists of 15 residues. Germline lookup yields CDR1 SNHLY and CDR2 FYNNEI. The CDR3 region is CASRPIDRGNYEQYF. In DNA form, the CDR3 reads TGTGCCAGCAGACCAATAGACAGGGGAAACTACGAGCAGTACTTC.

The V call is TRBV4-2, the J call TRBJ2-7; 8 bases agree with TRBD1. V lost 0 bases, J lost 2 bases, and 3 bases stayed unmatched. Germline V gene data show CDR1 as LGHNA and CDR2 as YNFKEQ. This CDR3 has 15 residues. The CDR3 DNA is TGTGCCAGCAGCCAAGACGGACAGGGAGCCTACGAGCAGTACTTC. This translates into CASSQDGQGAYEQYF.

The chain joins TRBV30 to TRBJ1-6; D not certain. The CDR3 has 15 amino acids. Germline loops: CDR1 GTSNPN, CDR2 SVGIG (reference sequence). V was shortened by 0 bases and J by 0 bases, with 6 bases between the two germline ends. CDR3 sequence (DNA): TGTGCCTGGAGTGTGCTCGGCTCCTATAATTCACCCCTCCACTTT. Translating gives CAWSVLGSYNSPLHF.

This clone has a handful of counts. The V call is TRBV18, the J call TRBJ2-3; D is perhaps TRBD1 or TRBD2 (6 bases each). Trimming took off 0 bases at V and 0 bases at J, with 13 bases between the two ends. The CDR3 totals 17 residues. The germline CDR1 and CDR2 sequences are KGHSH and LQKENI. For the CDR3, the DNA is TGTGCCAGCTCACCACCGAGAACAGGGAGGAGCACAGATACGCAGTATTTT. Its protein product is CASSPPRTGRSTDTQYF.

The V and J genes are TRBV9 and TRBJ2-5; 11 nucleotides line up with TRBD2. The germline CDR1 and CDR2 sequences are SGDLS and YYNGEE. V dropped 0 bases and J dropped 5; count of bases not matched to a gene: 3. The CDR3 is 15 residues long. The CDR3 nucleotides read TGTGCCAGCAGCGTAGGGACTAGCGGGTGGGAGACCCAGTACTTC. It encodes CASSVGTSGWETQYF.